This T cell receptor beta chain comes out of a study of blood T cell repertoires in COVID-19. Profiled with immunoSEQ multiplex PCR; TCRdb holds only in-frame clones, not every one. The profile covers a few hundred thousand clones, with about 87% appearing a single time and roughly 1.6% taken by the ten largest. This clone was detected only once. J was trimmed by 10 bases and V by 0 bases; bases with no gene match: 9. Germline V gene sequence: CDR1 SGHAT, CDR2 FQNNGV. The length of the CDR3 is 17 residues. This TCR was recovered from a woman between 50 and 59 years old who had recovered from COVID-19. V usage is TRBV11-2 and J usage is TRBJ2-1; 13 bases match TRBD2. Sequenced sample: PBMCs or T cells enriched from blood (not recorded which). The CDR3 DNA reads as TGTGCCAGCAGCTTAGATAGCGGGACTAGCGGGATGCGCGAGCAGTTCTTC. This translates into CASSLDSGTSGMREQFF.